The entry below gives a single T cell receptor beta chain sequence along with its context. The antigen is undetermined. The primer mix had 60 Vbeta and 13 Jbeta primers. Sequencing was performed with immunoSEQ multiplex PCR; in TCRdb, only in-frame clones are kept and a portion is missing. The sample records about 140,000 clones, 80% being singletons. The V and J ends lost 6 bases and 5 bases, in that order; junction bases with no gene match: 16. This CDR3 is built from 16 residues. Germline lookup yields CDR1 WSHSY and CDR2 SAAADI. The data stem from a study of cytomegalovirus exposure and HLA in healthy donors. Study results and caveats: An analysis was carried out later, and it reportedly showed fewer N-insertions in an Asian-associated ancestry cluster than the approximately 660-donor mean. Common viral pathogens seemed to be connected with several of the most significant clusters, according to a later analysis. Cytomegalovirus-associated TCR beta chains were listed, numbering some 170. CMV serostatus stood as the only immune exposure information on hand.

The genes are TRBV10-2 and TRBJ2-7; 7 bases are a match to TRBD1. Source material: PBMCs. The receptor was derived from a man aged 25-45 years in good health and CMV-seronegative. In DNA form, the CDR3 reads TGCGCCAGCAGCCCGGGACAGCAGCCCCCTCTAGACGAGCAGTACTTC. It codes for CASSPGQQPPLDEQYF.